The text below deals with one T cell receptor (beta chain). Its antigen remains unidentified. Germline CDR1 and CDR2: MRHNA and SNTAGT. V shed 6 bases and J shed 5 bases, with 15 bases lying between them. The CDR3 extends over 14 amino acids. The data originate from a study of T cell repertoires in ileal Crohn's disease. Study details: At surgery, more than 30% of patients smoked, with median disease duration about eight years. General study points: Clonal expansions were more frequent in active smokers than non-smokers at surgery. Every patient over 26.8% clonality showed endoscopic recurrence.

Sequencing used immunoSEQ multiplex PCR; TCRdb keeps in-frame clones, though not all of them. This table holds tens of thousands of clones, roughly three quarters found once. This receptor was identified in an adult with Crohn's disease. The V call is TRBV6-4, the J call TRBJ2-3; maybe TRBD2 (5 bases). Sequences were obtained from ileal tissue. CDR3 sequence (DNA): TGTGCCAGCAGCCCAGGACTGGAAAAAGATACGCAGTATTTT. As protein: CASSPGLEKDTQYF.